These 28 T cell receptor beta chains were sequenced from one sample in a study of shared clonotypes between healthy human individuals. Libraries were prepared by immunoSEQ multiplex PCR; TCRdb keeps only in-frame clonotypes and omits some of them. The sample records a few million clones, just over 90% being singletons. CD8 cells classed as naive were CD45RO-negative and positively selected for CCR7, excluding terminally differentiated effector memory CD45RA+ cells. The sequencing sample was made of naive CD8+ T cells from PBMCs. These TCRs come from a man younger than 30 in good health. Some clones in this sample may be carry-over from other donors' samples.

DNA for the CDR3: TGCGCCAGCAGCTCGTGGAGGGCTAGCGGGGGTTCCTACGAGCAGTACTTC. Protein: CASSSWRASGGSYEQYF. The V call is TRBV5-1, the J call TRBJ2-7; 10 nucleotides agree with TRBD2. Looked up from germline, CDR1 is SGHRS and CDR2 is YFSETQ. CDR3 length: 17 amino acids. With V trimmed by 3 bases and J by 1 base, 10 bases remained unmatched.

The sample holds one count of this clone. The genes are TRBV11-1 and TRBJ2-7; the match to TRBD2 covers 7 bases. V lost 1 base, J lost 2 bases, and 2 bases stayed unmatched. Per germline, CDR1 SGHAT and CDR2 FQDESV (reference sequence). The CDR3 consists of 14 residues. CDR3 protein: CASSLGGTTYEQYF. The CDR3 bases are TGTGCCAGCAGCTTAGGGGGGACTACCTACGAGCAGTACTTC.

This clone is a singleton in its sample. The chain is built from TRBV13 and TRBJ2-5, with D uncertain. In germline, CDR1 is PRHDT, CDR2 FYEKMQ (reference sequence). CDR3 length: 12 amino acids. V lost 3 bases and J lost 5, with 7 bases in between. The CDR3 region is CASSFLVETQYF. The DNA of the CDR3 is TGTGCCAGCAGCTTCCTCGTTGAGACCCAGTACTTC.

The chain has TRBV4-2 and TRBJ1-2, with D possibly TRBD1 on 5 matching bases. There are 18 residues in the CDR3. Trimming left V 1 base short and J 4 bases short, with 22 bases between. Germline CDR1 and CDR2: LGHNA and YNFKEQ. The CDR3 sequence is CASSQAWGTPDPSYGYTF. The CDR3 bases are TGTGCCAGCAGCCAAGCCTGGGGGACGCCGGACCCTAGCTATGGCTACACCTTC.

Written as DNA, the CDR3 is TGTGCCAGCACCTTTGTACCTGGGGCCAACGTCCTGACTTTC. As protein: CASTFVPGANVLTF. The V call is TRBV7-9, the J call TRBJ2-6, with D hard to call. There are 14 residues in the CDR3. The V gene's germline CDR1 is SEHNR and CDR2 FQNEAQ (reference sequence). V lost 7 bases, J lost 2 bases, and 9 bases lay in between.

CDR3: CASSPPGGSYNEQFF. The CDR3 region has the DNA TGTGCCAGCAGCCCCCCCGGGGGGTCCTACAATGAGCAGTTCTTC. The chain employs TRBV7-8 and TRBJ2-1, with 7 bases aligning to TRBD2. Looked up from germline, CDR1 is SGHVS and CDR2 is FQNEAQ. The CDR3 has 15 amino acids. V shed 5 bases and J 1 base; nucleotides not matched to a gene: 5.

The chain links TRBV10-1 to TRBJ1-1; D ambiguous. V lost 6 bases and J 0 bases, leaving 14 bases between the germline ends. In germline, CDR1 is WNHNN, CDR2 SYGVQD (reference sequence). The CDR3 contains 15 residues. The CDR3 DNA reads as TGCGCCAGCAGCACGGAAGGGTCAGTGAACACTGAAGCTTTCTTT. This encodes CASSTEGSVNTEAFF.

A single count supports this clone. The chain links TRBV15 to TRBJ2-2; possibly TRBD2 for D (5 bases). V was clipped by 5 bases and J by 1 base, with 8 bases between them. Germline V CDR1 and CDR2: LNHNV, YYDKDF (reference sequence). The CDR3 is made up of 14 amino acids. CDR3 bases: TGTGCCACCAGCGACCGGGGGAACACCGGGGAGCTGTTTTTT. Residues: CATSDRGNTGELFF.

This clone appeared a single time. V and J are TRBV28 and TRBJ2-1; D may match TRBD1 or TRBD2 (6 bases each). This CDR3 region has 16 residues. Trimming pared 6 bases from V and 4 bases from J, leaving 19 bases between. CDR1 MDHEN and CDR2 SYDVKM come from the germline V gene. CDR3: CASSYGPGAQYNEQFF. CDR3 DNA: TGTGCCAGCAGCTACGGGCCGGGGGCGCAGTACAATGAGCAGTTCTTC.

J is TRBJ2-7 and V is TRBV29-1; the match to TRBD1 covers 7 bases. There are 16 residues in the CDR3. Trimming took 1 base from V and 3 from J; bases not matched to a gene: 12. The V gene's germline CDR1 is SQVTM and CDR2 ANQGSEA. CDR3 residues: CSVEGGIRDRGYEQYF. The DNA of the CDR3 is TGCAGCGTTGAAGGAGGTATAAGGGACAGAGGCTACGAGCAGTACTTC.

The CDR3 reads CASSSPRTGSHEQYF. The CDR3 nucleotides are TGTGCCAGCAGCTCGCCTCGGACAGGGAGCCACGAGCAGTACTTC. This chain uses TRBV7-9 with TRBJ2-7, with 8 bases lining up with TRBD1. The trim removed 4 bases at V and 5 bases at J, leaving 10 bases unmatched. The CDR3 length is 15 residues. CDR1 is SEHNR, CDR2 FQNEAQ, per germline (reference sequence).

This clone was picked up a small number of times. The V gene is TRBV28, the J gene TRBJ2-7; possibly TRBD2 for D (5 bases). The CDR3 spans 15 residues. CDR1 and CDR2 from the germline V gene are MDHEN and SYDVKM. V was trimmed by 3 bases and J by 1 base, leaving 13 bases between them. CDR3 amino acids: CASSFWRVGSYEQYF. The CDR3 DNA follows: TGTGCCAGCAGTTTTTGGCGGGTGGGATCCTACGAGCAGTACTTC. Full variable domain (outside the CDR3, taken from reference TRBV28 and TRBJ2-7): DVKVTQSSRYLVKRTGEKVFLECVQDMDHENMFWYRQDPGLGLRLIYFSYDVKMKEKGDIPEGYSVSREKKERFSLILESASTNQTSMYLCASSFWRVGSYEQYFGPGTRLTVT.

V gene TRBV11-2 combines with J gene TRBJ2-7; D gene uncertain. Germline values: CDR1 SGHAT, CDR2 FQNNGV. V was cut by 5 bases and J by 6 bases, with 8 bases left in between. The CDR3 spans 11 residues. The CDR3 loop reads CASSAFSEQYF. The CDR3, as DNA: TGTGCCAGCAGCGCATTTTCCGAGCAGTACTTC.

The chain uses TRBV29-1 and TRBJ1-2; the D is unclear. Trimming removed 5 bases from V and 7 bases from J, with 17 bases in between. This CDR3 has 13 residues. Germline assignment: CDR1 SQVTM and CDR2 ANQGSEA. CDR3 amino acids: CSVLLGLDGGYTF. The CDR3, as DNA: TGCAGCGTTCTCCTAGGACTCGACGGTGGCTACACCTTC.

V and J are TRBV25-1 and TRBJ2-5; no clear D. Germline V gene lookup returns CDR1 MGHDK and CDR2 SYGVNS. V gave up 8 bases and J gave up 4 bases, with 11 bases separating them. This CDR3 is built from 12 residues. CDR3 DNA sequence: TGTGCCAGCTACGCGGTGGGAGAGACCCAGTACTTC. Residues: CASYAVGETQYF.

The chain employs TRBV19 and TRBJ2-7; 8 bases map to TRBD1. CDR3 length: 15 residues. V lost 5 bases, J lost 0 bases, and 6 bases stayed unmatched. Per germline, CDR1 LNHDA and CDR2 SQIVND (reference sequence). CDR3 loop: CASSDFTGGSYEQYF. CDR3 DNA: TGTGCCAGTAGTGACTTCACAGGGGGCTCCTACGAGCAGTACTTC. The full variable domain, with the rest looked up from reference TRBV19 and TRBJ2-7, is DGGITQSPKYLFRKEGQNVTLSCEQNLNHDAMYWYRQDPGQGLRLIYYSQIVNDFQKGDIAEGYSVSREKKESFPLTVTSAQKNPTAFYLCASSDFTGGSYEQYFGPGTRLTVT.

The V call is TRBV5-1, the J call TRBJ2-5, with a possible D match to TRBD1 (6 bases). This CDR3 region has 16 residues. V was shortened by 4 bases and J by 0 bases, with 16 bases between the two germline ends. Germline-derived CDR1 and CDR2 are SGHRS and YFSETQ. CDR3 region: CASSLGARDNQETQYF. The CDR3 DNA reads TGCGCCAGCAGCCTGGGCGCTCGGGACAACCAAGAGACCCAGTACTTC. Drawing the rest from reference TRBV5-1 and TRBJ2-5, the complete variable domain is KAGVTQTPRYLIKTRGQQVTLSCSPISGHRSVSWYQQTPGQGLQFLFEYFSETQRNKGNFPGRFSGRQFSNSRSEMNVSTLELGDSALYLCASSLGARDNQETQYFGPGTRLLVL.

A remark on this clone: At the DNA level, this CDR3 is encoded by other sequences in the same sample as well. The V call is TRBV7-9, the J call TRBJ2-7; D gene uncertain. This CDR3 has 12 amino acids. Germline assignment: CDR1 SEHNR and CDR2 FQNEAQ (reference sequence). The V end lost 0 bases, the J end lost 4 bases, and 4 bases lay between the germline ends. Here the CDR3 DNA reads TGTGCCAGCAGCTTAGCTCAGTACGAGCAGTACTTC. The encoded protein is CASSLAQYEQYF.

V is TRBV13 and J is TRBJ2-2, with TRBD2 identical over 7 bases. The CDR3 loop spans 18 amino acids. The V gene's germline CDR1 is PRHDT and CDR2 FYEKMQ (reference sequence). With V trimmed by 1 base and J by 3 bases, 11 bases remained unmatched. CDR3 loop: CASSLEGLAEPDTGELFF. CDR3 sequence (DNA): TGTGCCAGCAGCTTAGAGGGGCTAGCGGAGCCGGACACCGGGGAGCTGTTTTTT. Full variable domain (remainder filled in from reference TRBV13 and TRBJ2-2): AAGVIQSPRHLIKEKRETATLKCYPIPRHDTVYWYQQGPGQDPQFLISFYEKMQSDKGSIPDRFSAQQFSDYHSELNMSSLELGDSALYFCASSLEGLAEPDTGELFFGEGSRLTVL.

The chain carries TRBV7-9 and TRBJ1-6; D uncertain. Germline V CDR1 and CDR2: SEHNR, FQNEAQ (reference sequence). V shed 1 base and J shed 7 bases, with 11 bases lying between them. This CDR3 spans 15 amino acids. CDR3 nucleotide sequence: TGTGCCAGCAGCTTAGGGGTCGGTCTGAATTCACCCCTCCACTTT. Residues: CASSLGVGLNSPLHF.

The genes are TRBV27 and TRBJ2-2; TRBD2 might be the D (6 bases). The CDR3 has 17 amino acids. In germline, CDR1 is MNHEY, CDR2 SMNVEV (reference sequence). V was shortened by 4 bases and J by 4 bases, with 19 bases between the two germline ends. Written as DNA, the CDR3 is TGTGCCAGCAGTTGGGGTAGCGGCCGTCGGTCCACCGGGGAGCTGTTTTTT. Translated, it gives CASSWGSGRRSTGELFF.

V and J are TRBV11-2 and TRBJ2-3; D gene uncertain. V was cut by 0 bases and J by 4 bases, with 8 bases left in between. The CDR3 covers 14 residues. Per germline, CDR1 SGHAT and CDR2 FQNNGV. CDR3 nucleotide sequence: TGTGCCAGCAGCTTAGACCTGCAGGCAGATACGCAGTATTTT. It translates to CASSLDLQADTQYF.

The chain carries TRBV27 and TRBJ2-1; D unclear. Germline-derived CDR1 and CDR2 are MNHEY and SMNVEV (reference sequence). V lost 3 bases to trimming and J lost 10 bases, with 10 bases between them. The CDR3 consists of 12 residues. The CDR3 reads CASSLRDREQFF. The CDR3 coding sequence is TGTGCCAGCAGTTTGAGAGATCGGGAGCAGTTCTTC.

CDR3 region: CASSVVGTGDYTGELFF. The CDR3 coding sequence is TGTGCCAGCAGCGTAGTGGGGACAGGGGACTACACCGGGGAGCTGTTTTTT. This chain connects TRBV9 to TRBJ2-2; 10 bases align to TRBD1. Germline loops: CDR1 SGDLS, CDR2 YYNGEE. The CDR3 is made up of 17 amino acids. J gave up 3 bases and V 0 bases, and 5 bases lay outside the gene matches.

The chain employs TRBV29-1 and TRBJ2-7; D possibly corresponds to TRBD1 (5 bases). The V end was cut by 5 bases, the J end by 0 bases, with 11 bases between. The CDR3 is made up of 13 amino acids. The germline gives CDR1 SQVTM, CDR2 ANQGSEA. DNA for the CDR3: TGCAGCGTTATGCCAGGGAACTCCTACGAGCAGTACTTC. It yields the protein CSVMPGNSYEQYF.

The CDR3 sequence is CASSQDSGVGYGYTF. The CDR3 DNA sequence: TGCGCCAGCAGCCAAGATTCGGGGGTGGGGTATGGCTACACCTTC. The J gene is TRBJ1-2, the V gene TRBV4-3, with D possibly TRBD1 on 5 matching bases. Germline values: CDR1 LGHNA, CDR2 YSLEER. CDR3 length: 15 residues. The V gene lost 0 bases and the J gene lost 5 bases, with 13 bases spanning the gap.

The CDR3 nucleotides read TGTGCCAGCAGTTTAGAACGCGGGCTGAACACTGAAGCTTTCTTT. This sequence encodes CASSLERGLNTEAFF. The rearrangement links TRBV27 to TRBJ1-1; D ambiguous. Germline CDR1 reads MNHEY; CDR2 reads SMNVEV (reference sequence). V was pared by 2 bases and J by 0 bases, with 10 bases between. The CDR3 has 15 amino acids.

V and J are TRBV27 and TRBJ2-5; 16 bases align to TRBD2. Germline values: CDR1 MNHEY, CDR2 SMNVEV (reference sequence). The CDR3 has 23 amino acids. Germline trimming cut 5 bases from V and 2 bases from J; bases unmatched to any gene: 23. This chain's CDR3 is CASSPPTPGTSGRASPFQETQYF. CDR3 DNA: TGTGCCAGCAGTCCTCCAACCCCCGGGACTAGCGGGAGGGCCTCCCCATTTCAAGAGACCCAGTACTTC.